A single sample gave rise to the 10 T cell receptor beta chains below, sequenced in a study of cytotoxic CD8 clonotypes in ibrutinib-treated CLL. TCRdb's table, derived via immunoSEQ multiplex PCR, lists solely in-frame clones and lacks some. The sample includes tens of thousands of clones, approximately 82% of them seen just once. The sample in question was PBMCs, obtained after 24 months of ibrutinib treatment. These receptors were taken from a human donor with chronic lymphocytic leukemia.

This chain connects TRBV7-9 to TRBJ2-1; D unclear. This CDR3 comprises 16 residues. Trimming took off 4 bases at V and 0 bases at J, with 13 bases between the two ends. The germline V gene has CDR1 SEHNR and CDR2 FQNEAQ (reference sequence). This CDR3 reads CASSSRRARSYNEQFF. The CDR3 region has the DNA TGTGCCAGCAGCTCGCGACGAGCCCGCTCCTACAATGAGCAGTTCTTC.

The table lists this clone with a count of one. In the same sample, other DNA sequences code for this CDR3. The chain employs TRBV5-1 and TRBJ2-7; 8 bases match TRBD2. The CDR3 sequence is 14 residues long. V trimming: 1 base; J trimming: 4 bases; junction bases outside the gene matches: 4. Germline CDR1 is SGHRS and CDR2 is YFSETQ. Here the CDR3 DNA reads TGCGCCAGCAGCTTGTCTAGCGGGTCTTACGAGCAGTACTTC. Translation gives CASSLSSGSYEQYF.

This chain links TRBV19 with TRBJ2-1, with 9 bases lining up with TRBD2. The germline gives CDR1 LNHDA, CDR2 SQIVND (reference sequence). The CDR3 length is 16 residues. J lost 3 bases, V lost 7 bases, and 10 bases had no gene match. The chain's CDR3 is CASTPAGGRVYNEQFF. CDR3 DNA sequence: TGTGCCAGTACTCCAGCAGGCGGGAGGGTCTACAATGAGCAGTTCTTC.

This clone was observed a few times. The genes are TRBV30 and TRBJ1-2, with D possibly matching TRBD1 (6 bases). Trimming stripped 3 bases from V and 6 bases from J, with 8 bases between. CDR1 and CDR2 (germline): GTSNPN, SVGIG (reference sequence). The CDR3 contains 11 residues. CDR3 region: CAWRRGDGYTF. The CDR3 nucleotides are TGTGCCTGGAGGAGGGGGGATGGCTACACCTTC. The variable domain in full, completed from reference TRBV30 and TRBJ1-2, reads SQTIHQWPATLVQPVGSPLSLECTVEGTSNPNLYWYRQAAGRGLQLLFYSVGIGQISSEVPQNLSASRPQDRQFILSSKKLLLSDSGFYLCAWRRGDGYTFGSGTRLTVV.

The CDR3 loop reads CASSLGGVSTDTQYF. CDR3 nucleotide sequence: TGCGCCAGCAGCTTGGGAGGCGTCAGCACAGATACGCAGTATTTT. This chain connects TRBV5-1 to TRBJ2-3; no clear D. Deletions cut 0 bases from V and 0 bases from J, with 8 bases between. The germline gives CDR1 SGHRS, CDR2 YFSETQ. The length of the CDR3 is 15 residues. Full variable domain (rest looked up from reference TRBV5-1 and TRBJ2-3): KAGVTQTPRYLIKTRGQQVTLSCSPISGHRSVSWYQQTPGQGLQFLFEYFSETQRNKGNFPGRFSGRQFSNSRSEMNVSTLELGDSALYLCASSLGGVSTDTQYFGPGTRLTVL.

This clone was found once. This chain joins TRBV18 and TRBJ2-5; D unresolved. Germline CDR1 is KGHSH and CDR2 is LQKENI. The CDR3 loop spans 12 amino acids. V lost 6 bases, J lost 1 base, and 6 bases lay in between. CDR3 DNA: TGTGCCAGCTCCGACTTCCAAGAGACCCAGTACTTC. Translated, it gives CASSDFQETQYF.

The rearrangement joins TRBV18 to TRBJ1-4; D remains unclear. From germline, CDR1 is KGHSH and CDR2 LQKENI. The CDR3 extends over 16 amino acids. V lost 1 base and J 1 base, leaving 10 bases between the germline ends. The CDR3 sequence is CASSPRSYQTNEKLFF. CDR3 nucleotide sequence: TGTGCCAGCTCACCACGCAGCTATCAAACTAATGAAAAACTGTTTTTT.

By share, this clone counts as medium-sized. This chain connects TRBV6-6 to TRBJ2-3, with 9 nucleotides matching TRBD1. Trimming removed 4 bases from V and 5 bases from J; junction bases left unmatched: 7. The CDR3 loop spans 15 amino acids. In germline, CDR1 is MNHNY, CDR2 SVGAGI (reference sequence). The CDR3: CASSSWDRELDTQYF. The CDR3 DNA follows: TGTGCCAGCAGTTCCTGGGACAGGGAGCTAGATACGCAGTATTTT.

This chain links TRBV27 with TRBJ2-2; D might be TRBD1 (5 bases). The CDR3 has 15 amino acids. The germline gives CDR1 MNHEY, CDR2 SMNVEV (reference sequence). V was shortened by 0 bases and J by 4 bases, with 9 bases between the two germline ends. CDR3 sequence reads: CASSLSGRATGELFF. The CDR3 DNA is TGTGCCAGCAGTTTATCGGGCAGGGCCACCGGGGAGCTGTTTTTT.

This chain joins TRBV19 and TRBJ2-1; no clear D gene. The germline V and J ends were trimmed by 5 bases and 6 bases, with 17 bases remaining between them. In germline, CDR1 is LNHDA, CDR2 SQIVND (reference sequence). CDR3 size: 15 residues. The CDR3 is CASSRGLDPANEQFF. DNA of the CDR3: TGTGCCAGTAGTCGAGGTCTAGATCCCGCCAATGAGCAGTTCTTC. The complete variable domain, with remaining parts taken from reference TRBV19 and TRBJ2-1, reads DGGITQSPKYLFRKEGQNVTLSCEQNLNHDAMYWYRQDPGQGLRLIYYSQIVNDFQKGDIAEGYSVSREKKESFPLTVTSAQKNPTAFYLCASSRGLDPANEQFFGPGTRLTVL.